This TCR beta chain was captured by sequencing in a study of Ad26.COV2.S vaccination and SARS-CoV-2 variants. Study-level findings and limits: Vaccine recipients had higher spike-specific TCR breadth than placebo recipients.

This clone was detected only once. Antigen: not known. Profiled with immunoSEQ multiplex PCR; TCRdb holds only in-frame clones, not every one. Of some 480,000 clones in the sample, 70% to 90% were seen once. This sample's treatment: around 19 received Ad26.COV2.S at low or high dose, single or two shots; several received placebo; per-sample allocation not given. Collection of samples fell on day 63 after the first vaccine or placebo injection. The CDR3 totals 15 residues. Germline V CDR1 and CDR2: SGHTA, FQGNSA. V lost 2 bases to trimming and J lost 9 bases; unmatched junction nucleotides: 8. The chain carries TRBV7-2 and TRBJ1-2; the match to TRBD1 covers 11 bases. Sequencing was performed on peripheral blood, taken in a trial of Ad26.COV2.S vaccine versus placebo. The clonotype originates from a person aged 18 to 59 who received the Ad26.COV2.S COVID-19 vaccine or a placebo. The CDR3 sequence is CASSLLTGQGASYTF. The CDR3 DNA reads TGTGCCAGCAGCTTACTCACTGGACAGGGGGCAAGCTACACCTTC.